These 30 T cell receptor beta chains originate from one sample sequenced in a study of blood T cell repertoires in COVID-19. Assay used: immunoSEQ multiplex PCR; TCRdb lists only in-frame clones, some missing. Here the sample spans about 150,000 clones, approximately 82% being singletons. Sequencing used peripheral blood. The origin of the receptors is a human donor with acute or convalescent COVID-19. The donor label of this sample is uncertain.

In this sample, this clone turned up once. The chain is built from TRBV6-2 or TRBV6-3 and TRBJ1-5; 7 nucleotides agree with TRBD1. Germline CDR1 is MNHEY and CDR2 is SVGEGT. With 5 bases clipped from V and 6 bases from J, the junction kept 10 bases outside the gene matches. The CDR3 is 15 amino acids. CDR3 DNA: TGTGCCAGCAGTGACCCCGCAGGGGGTAGTCAGCCCCAGCATTTT. Translation gives CASSDPAGGSQPQHF.

This sequence joins TRBV27 and TRBJ2-3, with unresolved D. Germline lookup yields CDR1 MNHEY and CDR2 SMNVEV (reference sequence). V was clipped by 2 bases and J by 4 bases, with 10 bases between them. The CDR3 extends over 14 amino acids. CDR3 in DNA: TGTGCCAGCAGTTTACACAGTTTCGCAGATACGCAGTATTTT. As protein: CASSLHSFADTQYF.

The chain couples TRBV6-2 or TRBV6-3 to TRBJ2-1; 8 nucleotides agree with TRBD2. With 6 bases clipped from V and 4 bases from J, the junction kept 5 bases outside the gene matches. The germline gives CDR1 MNHEY, CDR2 SVGEGT. The CDR3 loop spans 14 amino acids. The CDR3 DNA reads TGTGCCAGCAGCTCGCGGGGGGCTTACAATGAGCAGTTCTTC. Encoded protein: CASSSRGAYNEQFF.

CDR3 sequence: CASSLGGSGANVLTF. CDR3 DNA: TGTGCCAGCAGCTTAGGAGGATCTGGGGCCAACGTCCTGACTTTC. V usage is TRBV7-9 and J usage is TRBJ2-6; D gene ambiguous. Germline CDR1 SEHNR, CDR2 FQNEAQ (reference sequence). CDR3 length: 15 residues. With 1 base removed from V and 1 base from J, the gap between germline ends came to 5 bases. The variable domain in full, with the rest retrieved from reference TRBV7-9 and TRBJ2-6, is DTGVSQNPRHKITKRGQNVTFRCDPISEHNRLYWYRQTLGQGPEFLTYFQNEAQLEKSRLLSDRFSAERPKGSFSTLEIQRTEQGDSAMYLCASSLGGSGANVLTFGAGSRLTVL.

The genes are TRBV19 and TRBJ1-5; D is possibly TRBD1 (6 bases). Trimming pared 3 bases from V and 1 base from J, leaving 7 bases between. In germline, CDR1 is LNHDA, CDR2 SQIVND (reference sequence). This CDR3 region has 14 residues. The CDR3 DNA is TGTGCCAGTAGTATCGGGACAAGCAATCAGCCCCAGCATTTT. It is translated as CASSIGTSNQPQHF. Combining the CDR3 with reference TRBV19 and TRBJ1-5 gives the whole variable domain DGGITQSPKYLFRKEGQNVTLSCEQNLNHDAMYWYRQDPGQGLRLIYYSQIVNDFQKGDIAEGYSVSREKKESFPLTVTSAQKNPTAFYLCASSIGTSNQPQHFGDGTRLSIL.

Only one count was recorded for this clone. This chain links TRBV6-2 or TRBV6-3 with TRBJ2-1; D remains unclear. The CDR3 consists of 14 residues. Germline CDR1 is MNHEY and CDR2 is SVGEGT. The germline V and J ends were trimmed by 0 bases and 7 bases, with 10 bases remaining between them. The DNA for the CDR3 is TGTGCCAGCAGTTACTCTGCCGGAGTGAATGAGCAGTTCTTC. Encoded protein: CASSYSAGVNEQFF.

The CDR3 reads CAISDSGSGNTIYF. The CDR3 DNA is TGTGCCATCAGTGATTCAGGGTCTGGAAACACCATATATTTT. The chain recombines TRBV10-3 with TRBJ1-3, with TRBD1 as a possible D gene (5 bases). This CDR3 contains 14 residues. The ends were cut back, 3 bases at V and 1 base at J, with 7 bases in the middle. Germline V gene lookup returns CDR1 ENHRY and CDR2 SYGVKD.

This chain uses TRBV7-9 with TRBJ1-5, with D hard to call. This CDR3 is built from 13 residues. Germline V gives CDR1 SEHNR, CDR2 FQNEAQ (reference sequence). Between the trimmed V and J ends, which lost 5 bases and 6 bases, there was a span of 11 bases. The CDR3 reads CASSKTGSQPQHF. DNA for the CDR3: TGTGCCAGCAGCAAAACGGGGTCTCAGCCCCAGCATTTT.

The chain recombines TRBV19 with TRBJ1-2; D perhaps matches TRBD1 (6 bases). Trimming removed 9 bases at V and 4 bases at J, with 12 bases between. This CDR3 has 12 amino acids. Germline CDR1 is LNHDA and CDR2 is SQIVND (reference sequence). The CDR3 spells CASSDRSYGYTF. In nucleotides, the CDR3 is TGTGCCAGCTCCGACAGGTCCTATGGCTACACCTTC.

The rearrangement links TRBV10-3 to TRBJ2-7, with D tentatively TRBD1 (6 bases). CDR1 is ENHRY and CDR2 is SYGVKD in the germline V gene. This CDR3 comprises 17 residues. The V end was cut by 7 bases, the J end by 2 bases, with 24 bases between. The CDR3 DNA reads as TGTGCCATCATGGGTCGCCCCTCGGCACAGGGAACCTACGAGCAGTACTTC. Protein: CAIMGRPSAQGTYEQYF.

The V and J genes are TRBV4-2 and TRBJ1-4; D not resolved. This CDR3 contains 14 residues. Germline assignment: CDR1 LGHNA and CDR2 YNFKEQ. The ends were cut back, 2 bases at V and 14 bases at J, with 18 bases in the middle. CDR3 residues: CASSQSPPLGGLFF. DNA of the CDR3: TGTGCCAGCAGCCAAAGTCCGCCGCTTGGCGGGCTGTTTTTT.

The J gene is TRBJ2-7, the V gene TRBV5-1; TRBD1 matches 7 bases. Germline CDR1 reads SGHRS; CDR2 reads YFSETQ. With V trimmed by 4 bases and J by 0 bases, 7 bases remained unmatched. This CDR3 comprises 15 residues. The CDR3 reads CASSTQRTGSYEQYF. Here the CDR3 DNA reads TGCGCCAGCAGCACCCAAAGGACAGGCTCCTACGAGCAGTACTTC.

The chain links TRBV30 to TRBJ1-3; a weak D match, TRBD1 (5 bases). The CDR3 has 15 residues. Germline CDR1 is GTSNPN and CDR2 is SVGIG (reference sequence). The ends were cut back, 2 bases at V and 0 bases at J, with 11 bases in the middle. CDR3 amino acids: CAWSYRLYSGNTIYF. In nucleotides, the CDR3 is TGTGCCTGGAGTTACAGGTTATACTCTGGAAACACCATATATTTT.

In nucleotides, the CDR3 is TGTGCCAGCAGCTCTCAAGGAGATAACTATGGCTACACCTTC. Translation: CASSSQGDNYGYTF. The chain joins TRBV7-2 to TRBJ1-2; D is uncertain. Per germline, CDR1 SGHTA and CDR2 FQGNSA. V was shortened by 4 bases and J by 1 base, with 10 bases between the two germline ends. The CDR3 extends over 14 amino acids. Full variable domain (rest looked up from reference TRBV7-2 and TRBJ1-2): GAGVSQSPSNKVTEKGKDVELRCDPISGHTALYWYRQSLGQGLEFLIYFQGNSAPDKSGLPSDRFSAERTGGSVSTLTIQRTQQEDSAVYLCASSSQGDNYGYTFGSGTRLTVV.

The genes are TRBV5-1 and TRBJ2-1, with TRBD1 as a possible D gene (5 bases). Deletions cut 6 bases from V and 0 bases from J, with 16 bases between. Germline V gene sequence: CDR1 SGHRS, CDR2 YFSETQ. The CDR3 runs to 16 residues. DNA of the CDR3: TGCGCCAGCACCGATTCGACAGCCAGCTCCTACAATGAGCAGTTCTTC. This encodes CASTDSTASSYNEQFF.

The J gene is TRBJ1-1, the V gene TRBV5-6; D is uncertain. The CDR3 is 14 amino acids. Trimming stripped 2 bases from V and 0 bases from J, with 8 bases between. CDR1 is SGHDT and CDR2 is YYEEEE in the germline V gene. For the CDR3, the DNA is TGTGCCAGCAGCTTTCTGAGCATGAACACTGAAGCTTTCTTT. This codes for CASSFLSMNTEAFF. Complete variable domain (other parts from reference TRBV5-6 and TRBJ1-1): DAGVTQSPTHLIKTRGQQVTLRCSPKSGHDTVSWYQQALGQGPQFIFQYYEEEERQRGNFPDRFSGHQFPNYSSELNVNALLLGDSALYLCASSFLSMNTEAFFGQGTRLTVV.

The rearrangement links TRBV5-8 to TRBJ2-1; 9 bases map to TRBD1. The V and J ends lost 3 bases and 6 bases, in that order; junction bases with no gene match: 4. The CDR3 totals 14 residues. Germline-derived CDR1 and CDR2 are SGHTS and YDEGEE. The CDR3 sequence: CASSSGQGINEQFF. CDR3 in DNA: TGTGCCAGCAGCTCCGGACAGGGGATCAATGAGCAGTTCTTC.

The rearrangement joins TRBV10-3 to TRBJ1-2; 12 nucleotides line up with TRBD1. The CDR3 has 16 amino acids. CDR1 is ENHRY and CDR2 is SYGVKD in the germline V gene. Trimming took 0 bases from V and 6 from J; bases not matched to a gene: 5. The chain's CDR3 is CAISESRDRGRDGYTF. In DNA, the CDR3 is TGTGCCATCAGTGAGTCCCGGGACAGGGGGCGCGATGGCTACACCTTC.

This clone was seen once. The V gene is TRBV7-2, the J gene TRBJ1-3; 7 bases match TRBD1. CDR1 SGHTA and CDR2 FQGNSA come from the germline V gene. The CDR3 runs to 16 residues. V was pared by 0 bases and J by 2 bases, with 4 bases of the junction left unmatched. The CDR3 is CASSLAGGQTGNTIYF. The CDR3 region has the DNA TGTGCCAGCAGCTTAGCGGGGGGACAGACTGGAAACACCATATATTTT.

This chain connects TRBV7-6 to TRBJ1-1; possibly TRBD1 for D (5 bases). The CDR3 extends over 16 amino acids. Trimming removed 3 bases at V and 4 bases at J, with 18 bases between. The V gene's germline CDR1 is SGHVS and CDR2 FNYEAQ. CDR3 coding DNA: TGTGCCAGCAGCTTGGGGCGAGATTGGGGAGGCACTGAAGCTTTCTTT. It specifies CASSLGRDWGGTEAFF. The complete variable domain, with remaining parts taken from reference TRBV7-6 and TRBJ1-1, reads GAGVSQSPRYKVTKRGQDVALRCDPISGHVSLYWYRQALGQGPEFLTYFNYEAQQDKSGLPNDRFSAERPEGSISTLTIQRTEQRDSAMYRCASSLGRDWGGTEAFFGQGTRLTVV.

The chain is built from TRBV11-2 and TRBJ2-7; 7 nucleotides line up with TRBD1. This CDR3 contains 16 residues. V lost 4 bases to trimming and J lost 4 bases; unmatched junction nucleotides: 13. CDR1 is SGHAT, CDR2 FQNNGV, per germline. CDR3 region: CASSYTGTAQLYEQYF. CDR3 coding DNA: TGTGCCAGCAGCTACACCGGGACAGCCCAGCTGTACGAGCAGTACTTC.

Regarding this clone: The sample carries other DNA sequences with the same CDR3. The chain recombines TRBV6-5 with TRBJ2-7, with 11 bases aligning to TRBD1. With V trimmed by 0 bases and J by 2 bases, 3 bases remained unmatched. The germline gives CDR1 MNHEY, CDR2 SVGAGI. The CDR3 runs 16 residues. Here the CDR3 DNA reads TGTGCCAGCAGTTACTCCAGGACAGGGGGCCCCTACGAGCAGTACTTC. Amino acid sequence: CASSYSRTGGPYEQYF.

The chain joins TRBV6-1 to TRBJ1-2; 9 positions match TRBD1. Trimming at V came to 2 bases and at J to 9 bases, leaving 4 bases not matched to a gene. CDR1 is MNHNS, CDR2 SASEGT, per germline. This CDR3 contains 13 residues. The CDR3: CASSEQGQGSYTF. As DNA, the CDR3 is TGTGCCAGCAGTGAACAGGGACAGGGCAGCTACACCTTC.

This clone was counted at least ten times. The chain combines TRBV11-2 with TRBJ2-7, with D possibly being TRBD1 (6 bases). Germline V lookup: CDR1 SGHAT, CDR2 FQNNGV. This CDR3 has 15 residues. The ends were cut back, 0 bases at V and 5 bases at J, with 14 bases in the middle. The CDR3 nucleotides are TGTGCCAGCAGCTTAGACGTACAGGGCAGGCACGAGCAGTACTTC. Protein sequence: CASSLDVQGRHEQYF.

The CDR3 spells CASSLHGGDEKLFF. CDR3 bases: TGTGCCAGCAGCCTCCATGGAGGGGATGAAAAACTGTTTTTT. The chain joins TRBV3-1 (or the pseudogene TRBV3-2) to TRBJ1-4, with a possible D match to TRBD1 (5 bases). Trimming pared 4 bases from V and 6 bases from J, leaving 12 bases between. From germline, CDR1 is LGHDT and CDR2 YNNKEL (reference sequence). This CDR3 contains 14 residues.

This clone showed up just once. This chain uses TRBV15 with TRBJ2-2; 8 bases align to TRBD1. With V trimmed by 3 bases and J by 4 bases, 10 bases remained unmatched. Germline values: CDR1 LNHNV, CDR2 YYDKDF (reference sequence). This CDR3 has 17 amino acids. The CDR3 DNA follows: TGTGCCACCAGCAGGGAGACAGGGGCCAGGGGCACCGGGGAGCTGTTTTTT. Its protein is CATSRETGARGTGELFF.

The rearrangement joins TRBV11-1 to TRBJ2-7, with 9 bases aligning to TRBD1. The CDR3 is 15 residues long. With V trimmed by 1 base and J by 3 bases, 4 bases remained unmatched. Germline V lookup: CDR1 SGHAT, CDR2 FQDESV (reference sequence). CDR3 loop: CASSLEQGADYEQYF. CDR3 DNA: TGTGCCAGCAGCTTAGAACAGGGGGCGGACTACGAGCAGTACTTC.

This chain links TRBV29-1 with TRBJ2-3; D might be TRBD1 (5 bases). Germline V CDR1 and CDR2: SQVTM, ANQGSEA. The CDR3 runs to 17 residues. V was clipped by 7 bases and J by 0 bases, with 23 bases between them. The CDR3 spells CSAPPGWADFSTDTQYF. The CDR3 nucleotides are TGCAGCGCGCCCCCAGGGTGGGCAGACTTTAGCACAGATACGCAGTATTTT.

J is TRBJ1-5 and V is TRBV10-3; unclear D gene. V lost 11 bases and J lost 3, with 14 bases in between. This CDR3 comprises 13 residues. CDR1 ENHRY and CDR2 SYGVKD come from the germline V gene. CDR3 loop: CAVQADSNQPQHF. Here the CDR3 DNA reads TGTGCCGTCCAAGCGGATTCCAATCAGCCCCAGCATTTT.

In regard to this clone: This same CDR3 is encoded by further DNA sequences in the sample. J is TRBJ1-3 and V is TRBV6-6; no clear D gene. Germline V gene data show CDR1 as MNHNY and CDR2 as SVGAGI (reference sequence). The V end was cut by 0 bases, the J end by 0 bases, with 6 bases between. This CDR3 region has 15 residues. The CDR3 is CASSYSTGSGNTIYF. The CDR3 nucleotides are TGTGCCAGCAGTTACTCGACGGGCTCTGGAAACACCATATATTTT.